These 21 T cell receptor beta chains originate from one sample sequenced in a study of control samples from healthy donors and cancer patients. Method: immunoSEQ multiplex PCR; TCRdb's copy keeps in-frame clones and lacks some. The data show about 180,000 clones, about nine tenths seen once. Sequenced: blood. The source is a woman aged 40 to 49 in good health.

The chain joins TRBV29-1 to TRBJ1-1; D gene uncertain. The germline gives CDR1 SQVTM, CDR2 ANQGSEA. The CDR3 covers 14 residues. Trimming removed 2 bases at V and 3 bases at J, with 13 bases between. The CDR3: CSVEPSREDTEAFF. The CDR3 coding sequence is TGCAGCGTTGAACCCTCGCGCGAGGACACTGAAGCTTTCTTT.

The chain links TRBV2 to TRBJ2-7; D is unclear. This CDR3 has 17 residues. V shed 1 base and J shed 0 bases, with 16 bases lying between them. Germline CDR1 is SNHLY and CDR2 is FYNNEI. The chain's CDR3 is CASSEGFSSRSSYEQYF. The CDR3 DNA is TGTGCCAGCAGTGAAGGGTTCAGTTCCCGGAGCTCCTACGAGCAGTACTTC.

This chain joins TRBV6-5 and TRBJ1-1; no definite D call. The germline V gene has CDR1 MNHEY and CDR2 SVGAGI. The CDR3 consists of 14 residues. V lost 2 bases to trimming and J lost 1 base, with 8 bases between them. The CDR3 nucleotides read TGTGCCAGCAGTTACACCGGAAAGAACACTGAAGCTTTCTTT. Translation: CASSYTGKNTEAFF.

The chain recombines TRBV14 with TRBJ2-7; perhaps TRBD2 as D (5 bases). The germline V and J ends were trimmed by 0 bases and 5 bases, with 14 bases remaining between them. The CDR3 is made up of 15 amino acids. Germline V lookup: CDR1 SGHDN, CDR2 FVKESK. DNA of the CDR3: TGTGCCAGCAGCCAAGATCTGCGGGCTGCAGACGAGCAGTACTTC. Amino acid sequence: CASSQDLRAADEQYF.

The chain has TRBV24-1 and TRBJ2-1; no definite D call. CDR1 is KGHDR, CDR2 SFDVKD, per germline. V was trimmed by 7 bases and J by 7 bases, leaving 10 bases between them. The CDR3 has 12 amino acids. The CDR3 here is CATRHDLNEQFF. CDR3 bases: TGTGCCACCAGGCATGATCTGAATGAGCAGTTCTTC.

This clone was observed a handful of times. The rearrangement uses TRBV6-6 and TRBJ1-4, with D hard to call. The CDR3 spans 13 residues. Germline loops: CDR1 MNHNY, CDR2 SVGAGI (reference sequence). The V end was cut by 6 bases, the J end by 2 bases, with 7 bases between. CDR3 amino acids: CASRVGTNEKLFF. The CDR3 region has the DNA TGTGCCAGCAGAGTAGGCACTAATGAAAAACTGTTTTTT.

The DNA of the CDR3 is TGTGCCAGCAGTCGGGGCGGGGGCCAGTACAATGAGCAGTTCTTC. This sequence encodes CASSRGGGQYNEQFF. The V gene is TRBV14, the J gene TRBJ2-1, with D perhaps TRBD2 (7 bases). The CDR3 consists of 15 residues. CDR1 is SGHDN and CDR2 is FVKESK in the germline V gene. Trimming pared 6 bases from V and 4 bases from J, leaving 16 bases between.

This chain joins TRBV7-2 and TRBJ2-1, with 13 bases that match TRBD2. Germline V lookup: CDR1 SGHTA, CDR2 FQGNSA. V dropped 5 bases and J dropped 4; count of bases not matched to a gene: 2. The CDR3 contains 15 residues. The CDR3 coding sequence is TGTGCCAGCAGCCCGACTAGCGGGGGGTACAATGAGCAGTTCTTC. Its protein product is CASSPTSGGYNEQFF.

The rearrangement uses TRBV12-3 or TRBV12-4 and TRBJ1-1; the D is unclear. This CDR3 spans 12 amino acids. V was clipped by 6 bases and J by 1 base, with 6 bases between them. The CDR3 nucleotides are TGTGCCAGCAGGTACGCGAACACTGAAGCTTTCTTT. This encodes CASRYANTEAFF.

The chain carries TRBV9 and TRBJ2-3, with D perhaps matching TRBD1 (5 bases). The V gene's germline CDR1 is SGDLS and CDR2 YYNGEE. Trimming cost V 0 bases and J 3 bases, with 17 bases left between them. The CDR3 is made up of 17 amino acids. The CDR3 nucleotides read TGTGCCAGCAGCGTAGGCCGGCAAGGGGTGGCGACAGATACGCAGTATTTT. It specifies CASSVGRQGVATDTQYF.

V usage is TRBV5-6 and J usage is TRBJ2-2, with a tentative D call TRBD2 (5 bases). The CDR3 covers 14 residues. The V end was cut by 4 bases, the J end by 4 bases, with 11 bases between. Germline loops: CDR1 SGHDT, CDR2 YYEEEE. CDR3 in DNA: TGTGCCAGCAGCCCCGCCAGCGGCACCGGGGAGCTGTTTTTT. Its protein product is CASSPASGTGELFF.

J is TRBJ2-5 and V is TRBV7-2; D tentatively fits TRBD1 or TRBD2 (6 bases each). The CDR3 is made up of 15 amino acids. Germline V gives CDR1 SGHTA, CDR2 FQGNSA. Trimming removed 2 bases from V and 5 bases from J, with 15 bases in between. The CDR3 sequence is CASSLRWGAGETQYF. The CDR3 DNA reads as TGTGCCAGCAGCTTACGATGGGGGGCAGGGGAGACCCAGTACTTC.

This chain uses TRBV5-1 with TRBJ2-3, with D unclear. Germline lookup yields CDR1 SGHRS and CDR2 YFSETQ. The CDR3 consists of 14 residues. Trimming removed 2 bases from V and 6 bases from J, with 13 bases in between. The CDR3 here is CASSLALPQDTQYF. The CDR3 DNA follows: TGCGCCAGCAGCTTAGCCCTGCCGCAGGATACGCAGTATTTT.

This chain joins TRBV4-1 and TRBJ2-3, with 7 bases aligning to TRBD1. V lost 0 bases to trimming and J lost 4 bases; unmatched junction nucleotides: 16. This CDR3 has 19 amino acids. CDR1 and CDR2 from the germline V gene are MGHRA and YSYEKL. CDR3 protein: CASSQDLGQRGLLADTQYF. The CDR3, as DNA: TGCGCCAGCAGCCAAGATCTGGGACAGAGGGGTCTCTTGGCAGATACGCAGTATTTT.

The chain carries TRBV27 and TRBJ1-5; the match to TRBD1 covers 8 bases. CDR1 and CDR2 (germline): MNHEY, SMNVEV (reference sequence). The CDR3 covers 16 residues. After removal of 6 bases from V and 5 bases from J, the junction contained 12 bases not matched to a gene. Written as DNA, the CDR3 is TGTGCCAGCAGCCCCTCGACAGGGGACAGCGATCAGCCCCAGCATTTT. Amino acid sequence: CASSPSTGDSDQPQHF.

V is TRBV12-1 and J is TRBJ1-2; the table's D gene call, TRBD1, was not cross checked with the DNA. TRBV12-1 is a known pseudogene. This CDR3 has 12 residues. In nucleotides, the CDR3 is TGTGCCAGCAGCTTTGTCTCTGGTGCAGTCACCTTC. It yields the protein CASSFVSGAVTF.

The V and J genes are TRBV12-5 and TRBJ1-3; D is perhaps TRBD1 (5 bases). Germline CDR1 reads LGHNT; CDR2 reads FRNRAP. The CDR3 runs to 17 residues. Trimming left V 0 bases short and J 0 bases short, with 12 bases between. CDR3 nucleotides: TGTGCTAGTGGTTTGGTCAAAGGGGATAGCTCTGGAAACACCATATATTTT. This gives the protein CASGLVKGDSSGNTIYF.

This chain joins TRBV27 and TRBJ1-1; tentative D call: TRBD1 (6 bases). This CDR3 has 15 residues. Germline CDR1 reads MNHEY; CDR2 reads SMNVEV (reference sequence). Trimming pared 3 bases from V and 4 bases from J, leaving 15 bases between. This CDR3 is CASSFGGGGGTEAFF. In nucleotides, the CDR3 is TGTGCCAGCAGTTTTGGGGGCGGTGGGGGCACTGAAGCTTTCTTT.

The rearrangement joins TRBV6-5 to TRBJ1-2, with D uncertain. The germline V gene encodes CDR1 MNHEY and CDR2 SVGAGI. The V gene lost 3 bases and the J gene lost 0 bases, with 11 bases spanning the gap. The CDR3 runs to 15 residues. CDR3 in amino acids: CASSYSPTPNYGYTF. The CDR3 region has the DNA TGTGCCAGCAGTTATTCTCCGACCCCTAACTATGGCTACACCTTC.

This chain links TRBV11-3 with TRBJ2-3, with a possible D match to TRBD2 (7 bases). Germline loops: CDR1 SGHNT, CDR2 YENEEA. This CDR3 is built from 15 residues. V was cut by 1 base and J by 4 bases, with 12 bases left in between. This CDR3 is CASSLGGGASDTQYF. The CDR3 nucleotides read TGTGCCAGCAGCTTAGGTGGGGGGGCCTCAGATACGCAGTATTTT.

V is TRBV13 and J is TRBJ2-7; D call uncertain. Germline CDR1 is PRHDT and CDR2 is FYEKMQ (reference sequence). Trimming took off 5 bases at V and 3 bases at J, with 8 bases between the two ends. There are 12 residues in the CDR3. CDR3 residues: CASSLRGYEQYF. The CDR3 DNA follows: TGTGCCAGCAGCCTTAGAGGCTACGAGCAGTACTTC.